Here is one TCR beta chain with its context. Trimming pared 1 base from V and 2 bases from J, leaving 8 bases between. The CDR3 has 14 amino acids. Looked up from germline, CDR1 is SNHLY and CDR2 is FYNNEI. The repertoire was sequenced with immunoSEQ multiplex PCR; TCRdb's copy has only in-frame clones and lacks some. The table lists more than 95,000 clones, about 75% of them singletons. The data were taken from a study of blood T cell repertoires in COVID-19. The clonotype originates from a woman between 65 and 79 years old with acute or convalescent COVID-19. The chain carries TRBV2 and TRBJ1-2; D perhaps matches TRBD1 (5 bases). The sequencing input was peripheral blood. In DNA form, the CDR3 reads TGTGCCAGCAGTGAAGGGCGGGGGAACTATGGCTACACCTTC. It specifies CASSEGRGNYGYTF.